The 14 T cell receptor beta chains below come from one sample, sequenced in a study of cytomegalovirus exposure and HLA in healthy donors. 60 Vbeta and 13 Jbeta primers were used in PCR. Assay used: immunoSEQ multiplex PCR; TCRdb lists only in-frame clones, some missing. The repertoire holds some 150,000 clones, with about 85% as singletons. The sequenced material came from PBMCs. The receptors were gathered from a human donor in good health.

J is TRBJ2-1 and V is TRBV5-6; weak D call: TRBD1 (5 bases). Trimming shortened V by 1 base and J by 3 bases, and 11 bases separated the two germline ends. The CDR3 contains 15 residues. The germline gives CDR1 SGHDT, CDR2 YYEEEE. The CDR3 DNA reads as TGTGCCAGCAGCTTGACAGGCCGAGGCTACAATGAGCAGTTCTTC. Its protein is CASSLTGRGYNEQFF.

The genes are TRBV6-4 and TRBJ1-5; D might be TRBD1 (5 bases). The CDR3 sequence is 16 residues long. Trimming cost V 3 bases and J 2 bases, with 14 bases left between them. Germline V gene sequence: CDR1 MRHNA, CDR2 SNTAGT. The CDR3 nucleotides are TGTGCCAGCAGTGATGCAGGGCCCAAGGGCAATCAGCCCCAGCATTTT. It codes for CASSDAGPKGNQPQHF.

This clone came up once. This chain uses TRBV13 with TRBJ1-1, with D possibly TRBD1 on 6 matching bases. This CDR3 is 13 amino acids long. Trimming removed 4 bases from V and 6 bases from J, with 12 bases in between. From germline, CDR1 is PRHDT and CDR2 FYEKMQ (reference sequence). The CDR3 nucleotides are TGTGCCAGCAGCTCAACAGGGTTTGCTGAAGCTTTCTTT. Amino acid sequence: CASSSTGFAEAFF.

The rearrangement links TRBV29-1 to TRBJ2-7; maybe TRBD2 (5 bases). Germline V CDR1 and CDR2: SQVTM, ANQGSEA. The CDR3 is made up of 16 amino acids. The V gene lost 0 bases and the J gene lost 0 bases, with 15 bases spanning the gap. The CDR3 region has the DNA TGCAGCGTTGAAGATCCCACGGACTCGAGCTCCTACGAGCAGTACTTC. It specifies CSVEDPTDSSSYEQYF.

The chain is built from TRBV5-4 and TRBJ2-7; a possible D gene is TRBD2 (5 bases). With 0 bases removed from V and 4 bases from J, the gap between germline ends came to 11 bases. Looked up from germline, CDR1 is SGHNT and CDR2 is YYREEE (reference sequence). CDR3 length: 14 residues. The CDR3 DNA reads as TGTGCCAGCAGCTTGGCTTTGGGAGATTACGAGCAGTACTTC. Its translation: CASSLALGDYEQYF.

V gene TRBV6-5 combines with J gene TRBJ2-2, with D uncertain. The V gene lost 2 bases and the J gene lost 1 base, with 8 bases spanning the gap. Germline loops: CDR1 MNHEY, CDR2 SVGAGI. CDR3 length: 15 residues. Written as DNA, the CDR3 is TGTGCCAGCAGTTACGGCCAGGTGAACACCGGGGAGCTGTTTTTT. Translation: CASSYGQVNTGELFF.

The gene calls are TRBV6-4 and TRBJ2-3; unclear D gene. Looked up from germline, CDR1 is MRHNA and CDR2 is SNTAGT. The CDR3 is 14 residues long. The V and J ends lost 3 bases and 4 bases respectively, with 11 bases between them. In nucleotides, the CDR3 is TGTGCCAGCAGTGAATTGGGTCGGGCAGATACGCAGTATTTT. Its protein product is CASSELGRADTQYF.

The chain recombines TRBV7-2 with TRBJ2-5; possible D gene TRBD1, 6 bases. Looked up from germline, CDR1 is SGHTA and CDR2 is FQGNSA. The CDR3 runs to 17 residues. V was clipped by 1 base and J by 5 bases, with 20 bases between them. CDR3: CASSLGVQAGVEETQYF. The CDR3 nucleotides read TGTGCCAGCAGCTTAGGCGTTCAGGCAGGGGTTGAGGAGACCCAGTACTTC.

This chain uses TRBV13 with TRBJ1-2; D is ambiguous. Germline-derived CDR1 and CDR2 are PRHDT and FYEKMQ (reference sequence). The CDR3 has 16 amino acids. V was trimmed by 4 bases and J by 0 bases, leaving 15 bases between them. CDR3 nucleotides: TGTGCCAGCAGCTCCGATCGTGGAGTTTCTAACTATGGCTACACCTTC. Translating it yields CASSSDRGVSNYGYTF.

V gene TRBV5-4 combines with J gene TRBJ2-5, with D possibly being TRBD1 (5 bases). Looked up from germline, CDR1 is SGHNT and CDR2 is YYREEE (reference sequence). CDR3 length equals 14 residues. The V end was cut by 4 bases, the J end by 1 base, with 11 bases between. This CDR3 is CASSPDSLQETQYF. The CDR3 DNA reads TGTGCCAGCAGCCCCGACAGCCTCCAAGAGACCCAGTACTTC.

This sequence joins TRBV30 and TRBJ2-3, with D tentatively TRBD2 (6 bases). The ends were cut back, 3 bases at V and 9 bases at J, with 16 bases in the middle. The germline CDR1 and CDR2 sequences are GTSNPN and SVGIG (reference sequence). CDR3 length: 13 residues. CDR3 protein: CAWRGTGRGTQYF. The CDR3 coding sequence is TGTGCCTGGAGGGGAACGGGCCGGGGGACGCAGTATTTT.

The J gene is TRBJ2-3, the V gene TRBV5-4, with TRBD2 identical over 12 bases. The CDR3 length is 16 residues. V dropped 6 bases and J dropped 0; count of bases not matched to a gene: 5. Germline values: CDR1 SGHNT, CDR2 YYREEE (reference sequence). CDR3 nucleotide sequence: TGTGCCAGCACCATACTAGCGGGAGGTAGCACAGATACGCAGTATTTT. This codes for CASTILAGGSTDTQYF.

The chain uses TRBV19 and TRBJ1-1; the D gene is possibly TRBD1 (6 bases). This CDR3 comprises 14 residues. Germline CDR1 reads LNHDA; CDR2 reads SQIVND (reference sequence). V was shortened by 3 bases and J by 6 bases, with 14 bases between the two germline ends. The CDR3 loop is CASSIGVSGAEAFF. The CDR3 DNA reads as TGTGCCAGTAGTATTGGTGTCTCAGGGGCTGAAGCTTTCTTT.

The chain links TRBV19 to TRBJ2-7; D remains ambiguous. Deletions cut 3 bases from V and 3 bases from J, with 9 bases between. Germline CDR1 LNHDA, CDR2 SQIVND (reference sequence). This CDR3 spans 13 amino acids. The CDR3 DNA reads TGTGCCAGTAGTATGCCAAGGAGCTACGAGCAGTACTTC. Encoded protein: CASSMPRSYEQYF.